What follows describes a single T cell receptor (beta chain). Its antigen is currently unknown. Germline loops: CDR1 SGHNT, CDR2 YYREEE (reference sequence). The J segment lost 3 bases and the V segment lost 4 bases, leaving 6 bases of the junction unmatched. The CDR3 is 16 amino acids. This entry belongs to a study of cytomegalovirus exposure and HLA in healthy donors. Across the study: The 120 validation repertoires were reported in a later analysis to have been generated on the same platform as the approximately 700 first-cohort repertoires. Study-wide findings and caveats: Usually a TCR sequence was rare, but some public TCRs were found in many donors. 150 to 200 TCR beta chains were listed as cytomegalovirus-associated.

Profiling relied on immunoSEQ multiplex PCR, and the TCRdb table lists in-frame clones only, not all of them. The repertoire holds some 63,000 clones, with 89% as singletons. This TCR was sampled from a woman between 18 and 29 years old in good health and CMV-seronegative. The chain links TRBV5-4 to TRBJ2-3; TRBD1 matches 12 bases. What was sequenced was PBMCs. CDR3 sequence reads: CASSPRDRGRTDTQYF. CDR3 DNA sequence: TGTGCCAGCAGCCCCAGGGACAGGGGGCGGACAGATACGCAGTATTTT. The variable domain in full, with the rest retrieved from reference TRBV5-4 and TRBJ2-3, is ETGVTQSPTHLIKTRGQQVTLRCSSQSGHNTVSWYQQALGQGPQFIFQYYREEENGRGNFPPRFSGLQFPNYSSELNVNALELDDSALYLCASSPRDRGRTDTQYFGPGTRLTVL.